This TCR beta chain was captured in a study of human T cells and chemical hapten exposure. Unique molecular identifiers were linked by the library to individual cDNA molecules. TCRdb re-analysed the RACE reads in MiXCR, keeping a single row per CDR3 protein. Of fewer than 55,000 distinct CDR3 sequences in the sample, roughly a tenth were seen once. The V gene lost 6 bases and the J gene lost 10 bases, with 1 base spanning the gap. CDR3 size: 8 residues. Per germline, CDR1 SGHTA and CDR2 FQGNSA. The sample's time point: patch test 3, about 24 weeks after DPC sensitization. The treatment denotes: therapeutic diphenylcyclopropenone sensitization with weekly scalp DPC. Blood was collected ahead of every patch test applied. This clonotype has more than one count but fewer than ten. Its antigen remains unknown. Whole-study findings and limits: Alopecia was present in the donors, so their immune response may differ from healthy people's.

The sequencing used whole blood, collected in connection with sensitization to the hapten diphenylcyclopropenone (DPC). The sequence was obtained from a woman in her thirties or forties with alopecia areata. Some clones in this sample may be carry-over from other donors' samples. The V and J genes are TRBV7-2 and TRBJ1-3; the D is unclear. The CDR3 is CASRTIYF. CDR3 sequence (DNA): TGTGCCAGCAGAACCATATATTTT.